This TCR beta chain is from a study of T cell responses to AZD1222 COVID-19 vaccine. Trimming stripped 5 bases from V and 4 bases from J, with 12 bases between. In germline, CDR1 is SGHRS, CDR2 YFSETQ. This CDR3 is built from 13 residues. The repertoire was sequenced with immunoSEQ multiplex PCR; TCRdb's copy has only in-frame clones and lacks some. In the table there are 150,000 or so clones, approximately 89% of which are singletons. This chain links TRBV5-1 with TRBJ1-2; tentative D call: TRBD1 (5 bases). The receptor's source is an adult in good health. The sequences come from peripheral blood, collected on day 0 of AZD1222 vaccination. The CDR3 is CASSDTGPYGYTF. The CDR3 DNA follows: TGCGCCAGCAGTGACACGGGGCCCTATGGCTACACCTTC.